This T cell receptor beta chain was sequenced for a study of control samples from healthy donors and cancer patients. V shed 7 bases and J 5 bases; nucleotides not matched to a gene: 3. From germline, CDR1 is MNHEY and CDR2 SVGAGI. CDR3 length equals 12 residues. Profiling relied on immunoSEQ multiplex PCR, and the TCRdb table lists in-frame clones only, not all of them. The sample lists about 52,000 clones, roughly 96% seen once, with about 2.4% in the top ten. This TCR derives from a young man in good health. Sequencing used blood. The gene calls are TRBV6-5 and TRBJ2-7; 9 nucleotides line up with TRBD1. The CDR3 reads CASTGQGHEQYF. The CDR3 bases are TGTGCCAGCACGGGACAGGGCCACGAGCAGTACTTC.